The 12 T cell receptor beta chains listed next were all sequenced from one sample in a study of T-cell reconstitution after alpha-beta-depleted transplantation in children. Preparing the TCRbeta library involved the use of unique molecular identifiers. TCRdb ran MiXCR on the PCR reads and lists one entry per CDR3 protein. Among roughly 500,000 distinct CDR3 sequences, around 13% were seen once, and the ten largest hold about 5%. Source: PBMCs from the stem cell graft donor, taken from the stem cell graft. The receptors were sampled from a human donor who donated a stem cell graft to a child with combined immunodeficiency.

The rearrangement joins TRBV7-9 to TRBJ2-5, with D unclear. CDR3 length: 11 amino acids. Trimming took off 8 bases at V and 5 bases at J, with 9 bases between the two ends. CDR1 is SEHNR and CDR2 is FQNEAQ in the germline V gene (reference sequence). The CDR3 sequence is CASATEETQYF. The CDR3 DNA sequence: TGTGCCAGCGCCACCGAGGAGACCCAGTACTTC. Complete variable domain (other parts from reference TRBV7-9 and TRBJ2-5): DTGVSQNPRHKITKRGQNVTFRCDPISEHNRLYWYRQTLGQGPEFLTYFQNEAQLEKSRLLSDRFSAERPKGSFSTLEIQRTEQGDSAMYLCASATEETQYFGPGTRLLVL.

This clonotype was seen a few times. V is TRBV12-3 or TRBV12-4 and J is TRBJ2-5; maybe TRBD2 (5 bases). This CDR3 is built from 13 residues. Trimming stripped 6 bases from V and 7 bases from J, with 15 bases between. CDR3 in amino acids: CASSAKIRGTQYF. The DNA of the CDR3 is TGTGCCAGCAGCGCAAAAATCCGGGGGACCCAGTACTTC.

This chain uses TRBV7-4 with TRBJ2-1; tentatively, D is TRBD1 (6 bases). CDR1 and CDR2 from the germline V gene are SGHVT and SQSDAQ. Trimming removed 1 base at V and 5 bases at J, with 12 bases between. This CDR3 contains 15 residues. Here the CDR3 reads CASSLGQGKNNEQFF. The CDR3 region has the DNA TGTGCCAGCAGCTTAGGGCAGGGGAAGAACAATGAGCAGTTCTTC.

The chain joins TRBV28 to TRBJ1-1; TRBD1 aligns across 8 bases. V lost 1 base, J lost 0 bases, and 4 bases stayed unmatched. Germline lookup yields CDR1 MDHEN and CDR2 SYDVKM. CDR3 size: 16 residues. In DNA, the CDR3 is TGTGCCAGCAGTTTATACCAGGGGGCCTTGAACACTGAAGCTTTCTTT. Translating it yields CASSLYQGALNTEAFF.

V usage is TRBV7-3 and J usage is TRBJ2-7; 11 bases fit TRBD1. Germline CDR1 reads SGHTA; CDR2 reads FQGTGA. The CDR3 contains 15 residues. The V segment lost 3 bases and the J segment 5 bases; nucleotides outside the gene matches: 6. CDR3 nucleotide sequence: TGTGCCAGCAGCTTTTCCGGGACAGGGGGGAACGAGCAGTACTTC. Amino acid sequence: CASSFSGTGGNEQYF. Full variable domain (outside the CDR3, taken from reference TRBV7-3 and TRBJ2-7): GAGVSQTPSNKVTEKGKYVELRCDPISGHTALYWYRQSLGQGPEFLIYFQGTGAADDSGLPNDRFFAVRPEGSVSTLKIQRTERGDSAVYLCASSFSGTGGNEQYFGPGTRLTVT.

This clonotype was seen at least ten times. CDR3 sequence reads: CASSQDRGYGYTF. The CDR3 DNA reads TGCGCCAGCAGCCAAGATAGAGGGTATGGCTACACCTTC. This chain links TRBV4-3 with TRBJ1-2; D ambiguous. The CDR3 sequence is 13 residues long. Germline CDR1 is LGHNA and CDR2 is YSLEER. The V end lost 0 bases, the J end lost 5 bases, and 7 bases lay between the germline ends.

The chain carries TRBV7-9 and TRBJ2-1; D ambiguous. Germline V lookup: CDR1 SEHNR, CDR2 FQNEAQ (reference sequence). Trimming cost V 3 bases and J 3 bases, with 18 bases left between them. The CDR3 sequence is 17 residues long. The CDR3 bases are TGTGCCAGCAGCTTGGAGCCGGGTCTGCAACACTACAATGAGCAGTTCTTC. Encoded protein: CASSLEPGLQHYNEQFF.

The chain uses TRBV7-9 and TRBJ1-5; a weak D match, TRBD1 (5 bases). The germline V gene encodes CDR1 SEHNR and CDR2 FQNEAQ (reference sequence). This CDR3 contains 14 residues. The V and J ends lost 7 bases and 0 bases respectively, with 10 bases between them. The CDR3 DNA follows: TGTGCCAGCACGGGCAGGGATAGCAATCAGCCCCAGCATTTT. Its translation is CASTGRDSNQPQHF.

In DNA, the CDR3 is TGTGCCAGCAGCGAGACGGGAGTCCTTATGGTTAATGAGCAGTTCTTC. Protein: CASSETGVLMVNEQFF. The chain is built from TRBV2 and TRBJ2-1; perhaps TRBD2 as D (6 bases). CDR1 and CDR2 (germline): SNHLY, FYNNEI. The CDR3 runs 16 residues. Trimming removed 6 bases from V and 7 bases from J, with 22 bases in between.

The chain couples TRBV29-1 to TRBJ2-7; D is possibly TRBD1 (5 bases). The germline CDR1 and CDR2 sequences are SQVTM and ANQGSEA. The V end was cut by 3 bases, the J end by 5 bases, with 23 bases between. The CDR3 is 16 amino acids. CDR3 nucleotide sequence: TGCAGCGTTGAGTCCTCGTGGGGCAGGGCAGGAGACGAGCAGTACTTC. Protein product: CSVESSWGRAGDEQYF.

At least ten counts were recorded for this clonotype. The chain joins TRBV5-1 to TRBJ2-5; the D gene is possibly TRBD1 (6 bases). Germline V gene lookup returns CDR1 SGHRS and CDR2 YFSETQ. The V end was cut by 3 bases, the J end by 1 base, with 13 bases between. The CDR3 is 15 residues long. The CDR3 DNA is TGCGCCAGCAGCTGGTCAACAGGGCTCCAAGAGACCCAGTACTTC. As protein: CASSWSTGLQETQYF.

The rearrangement links TRBV4-3 to TRBJ2-3; TRBD1 aligns across 8 bases. The CDR3 loop spans 15 amino acids. Germline lookup yields CDR1 LGHNA and CDR2 YSLEER. Trimming cost V 4 bases and J 2 bases; bases outside gene matches: 5. The CDR3 loop reads CASSPDREVTDTQYF. DNA of the CDR3: TGCGCCAGCAGCCCGGACAGGGAGGTCACAGATACGCAGTATTTT.